A selection of T cell receptor beta chains follows, all from one sample in a study of Ad26.COV2.S vaccination and SARS-CoV-2 variants. The protocol was immunoSEQ multiplex PCR, while the TCRdb copy is restricted to in-frame clones and leaves out a portion. The data show approximately 420,000 clones, about 88% seen once. The source material was peripheral blood, sampled in a trial of Ad26.COV2.S vaccine versus placebo. The receptors stem from a person between 18 and 60 years old who received the Ad26.COV2.S COVID-19 vaccine or a placebo. Each CDR3 is given with its conserved first and last residue. A D gene is named only where the DNA matches it firmly. Expanded clones get a size class; other rows say once, few or many, or leave the size out.

D gene	V gene	J gene	clone size	CDR3 DNA	CDR3 protein
NA	TRBV6-2/TRBV6-3	TRBJ1-3	NA	TGTGCCAGCAGTTGGGGAAGGGCGGACACTGGAAACACCATATATTTT	CASSWGRADTGNTIYF
NA	TRBV6-6	TRBJ1-4	NA	TGTGCCAGCAGTAGGGTTGCAACTAATGAAAAACTGTTTTTT	CASSRVATNEKLFF
NA	TRBV6-6	TRBJ2-7	NA	TGTGCCAGCAGTTCAAATTGGCAGGGATTTTACGAGCAGTACTTC	CASSSNWQGFYEQYF
NA	TRBV10-1	TRBJ2-4	NA	TGCGCCAGCTCGGCAGGGGAAGACGCCAAAAACATTCAGTACTTC	CASSAGEDAKNIQYF
TRBD2	TRBV5-4	TRBJ2-3	NA	TGTGCCAGCAGCTCCGGGCTAGCGGGGGGGCCCTTGGATACGCAGTATTTT	CASSSGLAGGPLDTQYF
NA	TRBV9	TRBJ2-3	NA	TGTGCCAGCAGCGTAGACCCCCTGGGGGAGAGGCAGTATTTT	CASSVDPLGERQYF
NA	TRBV3-1/TRBV3-2	TRBJ1-1	NA	TGTGCCAGCAGCCAAGATCAAGTTTTTGGAGCTTTCTTT	CASSQDQVFGAFF
NA	TRBV6-6	TRBJ2-2	NA	TGTGCCAGCAGTTACCAGGGGTTAAACACCGGGGAGCTGTTTTTT	CASSYQGLNTGELFF
NA	TRBV19	TRBJ2-1	NA	TGTGCCAGTAGTACCCTCCCGAACAGTTACAATGAGCAGTTCTTC	CASSTLPNSYNEQFF
NA	TRBV20-1	TRBJ1-2	NA	TGCAGTGCCTCAAAGCTCTATGGCTACACCTTC	CSASKLYGYTF
TRBD2	TRBV3-1/TRBV3-2	TRBJ2-7	NA	TGTGCCAGCAGCCACTCCCCGGGACTAGCTGTCGAGCAGTACTTC	CASSHSPGLAVEQYF
NA	TRBV27	TRBJ1-1	few	TGTGCCAGCAGTTTTTCGGGGCCCATTTCTGAAGCTTTCTTT	CASSFSGPISEAFF
NA	TRBV6-5	TRBJ2-3	once	TGTGCCAGCAGTCCCAGAACACCAGATACGCAGTATTTT	CASSPRTPDTQYF
TRBD1	TRBV20-1	TRBJ2-7	NA	TGCAGTGCTAGTCAGGGACAGGGGATATACGAGCAGTACTTC	CSASQGQGIYEQYF
TRBD1	TRBV24-1	TRBJ1-1	NA	TGTGCCACCAGTGATCCGGGACAGGGGATTTTCTTT	CATSDPGQGIFF
TRBD1	TRBV6-1	TRBJ1-4	few	TGTGCCAGCAGTGAAGGACTGGCAGGGGGCACTGAAAAACTGTTTTTT	CASSEGLAGGTEKLFF
NA	TRBV10-2	TRBJ2-7	NA	TGCGCCAGCAGTGAGTTTGGCTACACCTACTACGAGCAGTACTTC	CASSEFGYTYYEQYF
TRBD1	TRBV29-1	TRBJ2-7	once	TGCAGCGTTGCTGCCGGGACAGGGGACCTGTTGGGCCACTACGAGCAGTACTTC	CSVAAGTGDLLGHYEQYF
NA	TRBV3-1/TRBV3-2	TRBJ1-6	NA	TGTGCCAGCAGCCAACAGAACTATAATTCACCCCTCCACTTT	CASSQQNYNSPLHF
NA	TRBV5-4	TRBJ1-3	NA	TGTGCCAGCAGCCGCAATCCCCCGGCTGGAAACACCATATATTTT	CASSRNPPAGNTIYF
TRBD1	TRBV18	TRBJ2-1	NA	TGTGCCAGCTCACCCGCCGGGACAGGGGTAGGCAATGAGCAGTTCTTC	CASSPAGTGVGNEQFF